Sequencing of this T cell receptor beta chain was carried out in a study of T cell responses to AZD1222 COVID-19 vaccine. Study results and limitations: Donor demographics were predominantly white British with a female majority; clonal diversity may be underestimated. Spike-specific TCR breadth and depth grew following two AZD1222 doses.

The data were produced by immunoSEQ multiplex PCR, yet TCRdb's version contains in-frame clones alone and is incomplete. This table has 75,000 to 95,000 clones, 75% to 90% appearing once. From germline, CDR1 is MNHNY and CDR2 SVGAGI (reference sequence). The ends were cut back, 6 bases at V and 13 bases at J, with 22 bases in the middle. This CDR3 region has 13 residues. With regard to this clone: Its specificity is unknown.

Researchers grouped second doses given at about 4 or about 12 weeks into one pool. The chain combines TRBV6-6 with TRBJ2-7; D tentatively fits TRBD1 or TRBD2 (5 bases each). Here the sequenced sample was peripheral blood, taken 28 days after the second AZD1222 dose. The clonotype comes from an adult who received the AZD1222 COVID-19 vaccine. This CDR3 reads CASSPSPGGIVYF. The CDR3 DNA reads TGTGCCAGCAGCCCCTCTCCTGGGGGAATAGTATACTTC.